This TCR beta chain was sequenced for a study of blood T cell repertoires in COVID-19. Background on the study: Acute-phase and convalescent COVID-19 samples originated in the United States, Italy and Spain. T cells, B-cell-depleted T cells, or PBMCs supplied cDNA or gDNA.

In the authors' workflow: Scientists estimated how many nucleated cells there were by amplifying reference gene primers. The repertoire was sequenced with immunoSEQ multiplex PCR; TCRdb's copy has only in-frame clones and lacks some. V and J calls and clone size are those listed in that table; D and trimming were worked out from the DNA. The sample yields about 270,000 clones, 80% to 90% seen once. Recruited during active infection, patients (from Seattle) were subsequently followed longitudinally. The CDR3 covers 13 residues. V lost 4 bases and J lost 5, with 12 bases in between. Per germline, CDR1 LNHDA and CDR2 SQIVND (reference sequence).

The sample consisted of peripheral blood. This chain connects TRBV19 to TRBJ2-7; D may be TRBD2 (5 bases). The TCR sequence derives from a woman aged 25 to 45 with COVID-19, enrolled during active disease. The CDR3 is CASSRGLHNEQYF. In DNA, the CDR3 is TGTGCCAGTAGTAGAGGGTTACACAACGAGCAGTACTTC.